This T cell receptor beta chain appears in the sequencing data of a study of regulatory T cells in long-lasting Graves disease. Time point defined: persistent/refractory GD, antithyroid drugs over 5 years with positive TRAb. PBMCs were the source of the RNA used for TCR sequencing. Patients came through an endocrinology department, and that department was in Xi'an, China. The CDR3 is 14 amino acids. The germline V gene has CDR1 SEHNR and CDR2 FQNEAQ (reference sequence). Trimming stripped 3 bases from V and 4 bases from J, with 12 bases between. This clonotype was seen only once. The TCR beta library used iRepertoire HTBI primers with Arm-PCR amplification of CDR3. TCRdb re-called the multiplex PCR reads with MiXCR, one entry per CDR3 protein. The sample has 420,000 or so distinct CDR3 sequences, roughly a quarter seen once.

The sequences come from peripheral blood mononuclear cells (PBMCs), collected when the disease was refractory, from a patient treated with antithyroid drugs. The receptor comes from a female donor with Graves disease. The V call is TRBV7-9, the J call TRBJ1-1, with D maybe TRBD1 (5 bases). In nucleotides, the CDR3 is TGTGCCAGCAGCTTCCCGGGTAGGGGCACTGAAGCTTTCTTT. Residues: CASSFPGRGTEAFF.